This T cell receptor (beta chain) came from a study of blood T cell repertoires in COVID-19. Study details: The cDNA or gDNA used as material had been derived from T cells, B-cell-depleted T cells, or PBMCs.

The V end lost 5 bases, the J end lost 7 bases, and 9 bases lay between the germline ends. This CDR3 comprises 12 residues. Germline lookup yields CDR1 LGHDT and CDR2 YNNKEL (reference sequence). Per the original methods: The authors estimated nucleated cell counts from reference gene primer amplification. Produced via immunoSEQ multiplex PCR; TCRdb's table is partial and in-frame only. V, J and clone size derive from that table, while D and trimming were established from the DNA sequence. This sample has 78,000 or so clones, with more than 65% found just once. This receptor was obtained from a man of 80 years or more with acute or convalescent COVID-19. The specimen sequenced was peripheral blood. The V and J genes are TRBV3-1 (or the pseudogene TRBV3-2) and TRBJ2-1, with D uncertain. CDR3 DNA sequence: TGTGCCAGCAGCACACGTCCGAATGAGCAGTTCTTC. Translated, it gives CASSTRPNEQFF.